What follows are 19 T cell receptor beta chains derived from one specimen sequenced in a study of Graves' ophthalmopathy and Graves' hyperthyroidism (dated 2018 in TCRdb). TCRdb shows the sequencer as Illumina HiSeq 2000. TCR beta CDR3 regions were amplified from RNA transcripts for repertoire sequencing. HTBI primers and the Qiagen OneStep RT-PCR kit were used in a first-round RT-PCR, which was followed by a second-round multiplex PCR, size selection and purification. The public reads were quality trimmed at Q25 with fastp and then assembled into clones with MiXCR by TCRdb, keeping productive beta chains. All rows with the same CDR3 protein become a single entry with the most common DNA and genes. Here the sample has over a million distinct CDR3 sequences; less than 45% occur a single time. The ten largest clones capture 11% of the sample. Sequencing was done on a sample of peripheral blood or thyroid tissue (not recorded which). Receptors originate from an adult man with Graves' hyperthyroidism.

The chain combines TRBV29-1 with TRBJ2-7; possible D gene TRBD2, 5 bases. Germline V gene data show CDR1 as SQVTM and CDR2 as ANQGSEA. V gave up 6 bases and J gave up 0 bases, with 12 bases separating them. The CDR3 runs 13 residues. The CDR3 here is CSVGSKTSYEQYF. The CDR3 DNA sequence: TGCAGCGTGGGGAGCAAAACCTCCTACGAGCAGTACTTC.

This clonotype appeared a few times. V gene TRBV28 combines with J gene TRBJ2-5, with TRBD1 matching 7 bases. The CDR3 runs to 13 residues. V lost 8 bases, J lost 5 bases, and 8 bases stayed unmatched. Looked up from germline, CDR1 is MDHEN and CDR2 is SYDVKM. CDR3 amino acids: CASGQVLTETQYF. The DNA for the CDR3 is TGTGCCAGCGGACAGGTTCTTACTGAGACCCAGTACTTC.

This CDR3 is CASSQVTGAYEQYF. CDR3 nucleotides: TGCGCCAGCAGCCAAGTTACAGGGGCCTACGAGCAGTACTTC. This chain uses TRBV4-3 with TRBJ2-7; TRBD1 agrees at 7 bases. CDR1 and CDR2 (germline): LGHNA, YSLEER. The CDR3 sequence is 14 residues long. J lost 2 bases, V lost 1 base, and 2 bases had no gene match.

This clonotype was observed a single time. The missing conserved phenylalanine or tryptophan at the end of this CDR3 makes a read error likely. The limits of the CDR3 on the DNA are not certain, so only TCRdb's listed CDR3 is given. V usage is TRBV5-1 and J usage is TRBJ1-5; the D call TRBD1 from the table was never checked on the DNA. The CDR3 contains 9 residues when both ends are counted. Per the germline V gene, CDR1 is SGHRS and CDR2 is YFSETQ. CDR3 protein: CASSDGQAG.

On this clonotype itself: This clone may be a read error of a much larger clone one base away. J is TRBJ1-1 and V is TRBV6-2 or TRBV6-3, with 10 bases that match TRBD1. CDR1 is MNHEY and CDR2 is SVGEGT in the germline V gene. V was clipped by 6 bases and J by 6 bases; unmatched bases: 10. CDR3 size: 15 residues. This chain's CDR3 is CASSLLDRGHAEAFF. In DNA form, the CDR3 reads TGTGCCAGCAGCCTCCTCGACAGGGGGCACGCTGAAGCTTTCTTT.

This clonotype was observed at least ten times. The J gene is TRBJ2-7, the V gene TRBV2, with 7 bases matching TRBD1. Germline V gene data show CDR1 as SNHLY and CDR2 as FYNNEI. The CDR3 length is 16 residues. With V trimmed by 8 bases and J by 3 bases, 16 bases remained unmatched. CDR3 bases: TGTGCCAGCGGCTCCCACCGGACAGGTCCGAGCTACGAGCAGTACTTC. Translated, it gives CASGSHRTGPSYEQYF.

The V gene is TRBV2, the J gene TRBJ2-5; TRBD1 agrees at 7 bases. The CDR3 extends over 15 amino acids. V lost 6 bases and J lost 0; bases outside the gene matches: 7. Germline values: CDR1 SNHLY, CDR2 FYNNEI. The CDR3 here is CASSKDRIHQETQYF. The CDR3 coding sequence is TGTGCCAGCAGCAAGGACAGGATCCACCAAGAGACCCAGTACTTC.

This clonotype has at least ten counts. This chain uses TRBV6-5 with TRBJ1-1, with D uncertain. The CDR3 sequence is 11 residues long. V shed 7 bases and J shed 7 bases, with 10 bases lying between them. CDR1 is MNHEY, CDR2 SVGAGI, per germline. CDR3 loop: CASTTTGEAFF. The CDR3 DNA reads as TGTGCCAGCACCACCACCGGTGAAGCTTTCTTT.

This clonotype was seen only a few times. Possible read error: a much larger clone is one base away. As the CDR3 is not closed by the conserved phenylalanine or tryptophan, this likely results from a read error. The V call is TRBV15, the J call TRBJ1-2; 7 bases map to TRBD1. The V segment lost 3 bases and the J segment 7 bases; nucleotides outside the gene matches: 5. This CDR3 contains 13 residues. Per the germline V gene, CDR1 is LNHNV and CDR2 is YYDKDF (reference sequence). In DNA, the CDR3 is TGTGCCACCAGCAGCATAGGACAGGCTGGCTACACCCTC. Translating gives CATSSIGQAGYTL.

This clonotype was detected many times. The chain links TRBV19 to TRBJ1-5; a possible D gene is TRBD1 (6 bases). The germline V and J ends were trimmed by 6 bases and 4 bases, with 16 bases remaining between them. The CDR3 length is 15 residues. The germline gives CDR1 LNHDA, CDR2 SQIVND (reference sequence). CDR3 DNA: TGTGCCAGTAGACAACAGGGACGCGGTAATCAGCCCCAGCATTTT. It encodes CASRQQGRGNQPQHF.

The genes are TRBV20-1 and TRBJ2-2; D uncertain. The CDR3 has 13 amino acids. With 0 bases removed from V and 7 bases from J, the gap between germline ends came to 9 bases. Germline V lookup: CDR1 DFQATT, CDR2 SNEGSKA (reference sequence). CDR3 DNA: TGCAGTGCTAGAGATGTGGTCAGCGGGGAGCTGTTTTTT. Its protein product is CSARDVVSGELFF.

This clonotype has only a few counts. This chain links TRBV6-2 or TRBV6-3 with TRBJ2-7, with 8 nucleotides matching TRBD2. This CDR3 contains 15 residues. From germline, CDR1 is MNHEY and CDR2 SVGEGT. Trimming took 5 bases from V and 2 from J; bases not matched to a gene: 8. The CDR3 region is CASSPDLSGAYEQYF. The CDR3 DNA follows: TGTGCCAGCAGTCCCGACCTTAGCGGGGCCTACGAGCAGTACTTC.

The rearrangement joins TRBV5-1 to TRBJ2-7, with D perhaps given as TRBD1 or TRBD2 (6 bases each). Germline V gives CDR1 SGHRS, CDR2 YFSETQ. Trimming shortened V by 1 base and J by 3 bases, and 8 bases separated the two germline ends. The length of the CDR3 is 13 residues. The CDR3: CASSLRGDYEQYF. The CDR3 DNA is TGCGCCAGCAGCTTGAGGGGGGACTACGAGCAGTACTTC.

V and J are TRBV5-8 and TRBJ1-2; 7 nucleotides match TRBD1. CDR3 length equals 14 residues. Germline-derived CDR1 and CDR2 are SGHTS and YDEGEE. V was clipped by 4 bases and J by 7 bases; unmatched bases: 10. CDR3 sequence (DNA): TGTGCCAGCAGCCACAATACAGGGGATGGTGGCTACACCTTC. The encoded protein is CASSHNTGDGGYTF.

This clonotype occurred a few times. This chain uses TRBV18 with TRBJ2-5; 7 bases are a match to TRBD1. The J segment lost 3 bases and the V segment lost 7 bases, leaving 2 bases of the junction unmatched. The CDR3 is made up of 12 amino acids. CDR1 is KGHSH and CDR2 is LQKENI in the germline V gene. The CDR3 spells CASFDREETQYF. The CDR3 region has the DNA TGTGCCAGCTTTGACAGGGAAGAGACCCAGTACTTC.

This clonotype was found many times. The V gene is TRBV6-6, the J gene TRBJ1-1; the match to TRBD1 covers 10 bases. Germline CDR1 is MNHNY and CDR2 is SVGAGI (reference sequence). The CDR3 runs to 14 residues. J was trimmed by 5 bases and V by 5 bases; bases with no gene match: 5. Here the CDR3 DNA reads TGTGCCAGCAGTGGGACAGGGGTAGGAACTGAAGCTTTCTTT. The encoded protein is CASSGTGVGTEAFF.

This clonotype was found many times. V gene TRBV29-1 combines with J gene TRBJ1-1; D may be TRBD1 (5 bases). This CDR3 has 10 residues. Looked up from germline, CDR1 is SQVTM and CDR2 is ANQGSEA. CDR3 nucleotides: TGCGGCTTTGGGGGTAGTGAAGCTTTCTTT. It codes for CGFGGSEAFF. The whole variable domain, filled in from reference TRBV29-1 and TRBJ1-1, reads SAVISQKPSRDICQRGTSLTIQCQVDSQVTMMFWYRQQPGQSLTLIATANQGSEATYESGFVIDKFPISRPNLTFSTLTVSNMSPEDSSIYLCGFGGSEAFFGQGTRLTVV.

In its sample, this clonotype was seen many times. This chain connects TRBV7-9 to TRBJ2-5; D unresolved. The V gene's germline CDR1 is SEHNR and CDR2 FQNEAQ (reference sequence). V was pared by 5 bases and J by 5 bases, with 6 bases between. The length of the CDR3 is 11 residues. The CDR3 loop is CASSATETQYF. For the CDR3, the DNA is TGTGCCAGCAGCGCCACGGAGACCCAGTACTTC.

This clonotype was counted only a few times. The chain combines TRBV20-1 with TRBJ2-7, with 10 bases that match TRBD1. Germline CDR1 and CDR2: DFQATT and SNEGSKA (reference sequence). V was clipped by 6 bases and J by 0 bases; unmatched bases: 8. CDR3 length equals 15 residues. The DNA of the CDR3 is TGCAGTGCAGAGGTCGGGACAGGGGTCTCCTACGAGCAGTACTTC. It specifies CSAEVGTGVSYEQYF.